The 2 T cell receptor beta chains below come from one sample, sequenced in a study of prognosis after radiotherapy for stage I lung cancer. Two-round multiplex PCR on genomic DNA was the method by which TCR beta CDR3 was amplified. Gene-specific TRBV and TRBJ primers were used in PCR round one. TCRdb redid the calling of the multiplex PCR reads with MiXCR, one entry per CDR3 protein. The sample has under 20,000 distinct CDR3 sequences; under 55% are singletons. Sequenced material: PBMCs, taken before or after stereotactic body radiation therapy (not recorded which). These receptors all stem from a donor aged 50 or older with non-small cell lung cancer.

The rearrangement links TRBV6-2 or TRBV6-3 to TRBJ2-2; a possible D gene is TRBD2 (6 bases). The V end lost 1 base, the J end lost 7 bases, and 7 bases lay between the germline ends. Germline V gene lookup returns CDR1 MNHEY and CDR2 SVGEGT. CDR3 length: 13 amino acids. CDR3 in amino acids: CASSYWGVGELFF. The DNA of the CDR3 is TGTGCCAGCAGTTACTGGGGGGTCGGGGAGCTGTTTTTT.

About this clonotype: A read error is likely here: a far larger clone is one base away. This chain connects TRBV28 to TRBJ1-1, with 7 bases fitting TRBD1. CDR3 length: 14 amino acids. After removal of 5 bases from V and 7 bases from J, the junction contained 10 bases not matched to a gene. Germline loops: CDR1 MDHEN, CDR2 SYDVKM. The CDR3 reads CASSETKTGIEAFF. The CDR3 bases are TGTGCCAGCAGTGAAACTAAGACAGGGATTGAAGCTTTCTTT.